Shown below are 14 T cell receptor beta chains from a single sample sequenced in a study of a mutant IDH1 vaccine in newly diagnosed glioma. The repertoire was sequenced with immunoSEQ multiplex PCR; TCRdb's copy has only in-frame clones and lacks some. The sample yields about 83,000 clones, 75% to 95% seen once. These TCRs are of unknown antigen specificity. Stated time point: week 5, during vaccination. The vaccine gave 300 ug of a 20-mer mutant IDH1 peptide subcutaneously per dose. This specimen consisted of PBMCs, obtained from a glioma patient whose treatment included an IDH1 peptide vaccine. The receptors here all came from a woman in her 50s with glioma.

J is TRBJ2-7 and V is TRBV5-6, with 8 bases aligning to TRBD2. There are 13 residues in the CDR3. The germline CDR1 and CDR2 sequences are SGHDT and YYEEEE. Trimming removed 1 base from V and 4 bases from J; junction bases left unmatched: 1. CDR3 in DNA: TGTGCCAGCAGCTTGAGCGGGAGATACGAGCAGTACTTC. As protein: CASSLSGRYEQYF.

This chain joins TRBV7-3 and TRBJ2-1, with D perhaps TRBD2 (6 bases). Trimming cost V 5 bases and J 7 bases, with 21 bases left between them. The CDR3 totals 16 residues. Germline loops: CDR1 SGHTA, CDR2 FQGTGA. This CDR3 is CASSDLGWAGRNEQFF. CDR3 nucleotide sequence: TGTGCCAGCAGCGACCTGGGGTGGGCGGGGAGGAATGAGCAGTTCTTC.

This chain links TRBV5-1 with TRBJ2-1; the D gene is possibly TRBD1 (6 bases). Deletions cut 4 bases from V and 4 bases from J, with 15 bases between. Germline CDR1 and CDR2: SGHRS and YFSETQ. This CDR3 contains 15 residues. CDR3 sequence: CASSPRQGRYNEQFF. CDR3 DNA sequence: TGCGCCAGCAGCCCCCGTCAGGGGCGATACAATGAGCAGTTCTTC.

CDR3 sequence (DNA): TGCGCCAGCAGGAGGCGGGACCCTGGACTAGCGGGGCACCAAGAGACCCAGTACTTC. This sequence encodes CASRRRDPGLAGHQETQYF. V gene TRBV5-1 combines with J gene TRBJ2-5; 12 bases are shared with TRBD2. From germline, CDR1 is SGHRS and CDR2 YFSETQ. J lost 0 bases, V lost 5 bases, and 14 bases had no gene match. The CDR3 length is 19 residues.

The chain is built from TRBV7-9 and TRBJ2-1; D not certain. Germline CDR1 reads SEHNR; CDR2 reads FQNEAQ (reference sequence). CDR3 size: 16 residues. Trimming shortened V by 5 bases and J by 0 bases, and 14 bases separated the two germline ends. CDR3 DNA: TGTGCCAGCAGCCCGTTTACAAGGCCCTCCTACAATGAGCAGTTCTTC. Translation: CASSPFTRPSYNEQFF.

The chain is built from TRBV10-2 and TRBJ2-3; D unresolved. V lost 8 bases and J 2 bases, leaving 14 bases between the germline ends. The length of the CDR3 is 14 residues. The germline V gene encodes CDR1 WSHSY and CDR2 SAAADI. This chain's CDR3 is CASSDGLYTDTQYF. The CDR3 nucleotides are TGCGCCAGCTCGGACGGGCTATACACAGATACGCAGTATTTT.

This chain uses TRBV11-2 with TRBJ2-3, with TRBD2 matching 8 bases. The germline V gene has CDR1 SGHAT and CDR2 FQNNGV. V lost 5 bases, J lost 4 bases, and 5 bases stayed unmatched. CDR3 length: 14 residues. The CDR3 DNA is TGTGCCAGCAGCCTTACTAGCGGAGCAGATACGCAGTATTTT. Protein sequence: CASSLTSGADTQYF. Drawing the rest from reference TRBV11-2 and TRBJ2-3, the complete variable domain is EAGVAQSPRYKIIEKRQSVAFWCNPISGHATLYWYQQILGQGPKLLIQFQNNGVVDDSQLPKDRFSAERLKGVDSTLKIQPAKLEDSAVYLCASSLTSGADTQYFGPGTRLTVL.

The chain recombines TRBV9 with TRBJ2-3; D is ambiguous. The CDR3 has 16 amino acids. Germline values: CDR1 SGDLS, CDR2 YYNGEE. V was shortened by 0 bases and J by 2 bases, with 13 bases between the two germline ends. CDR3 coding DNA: TGTGCCAGCAGCGTAGGGGGTCAACGGATCACAGATACGCAGTATTTT. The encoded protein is CASSVGGQRITDTQYF. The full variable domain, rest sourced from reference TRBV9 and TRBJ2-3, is DSGVTQTPKHLITATGQRVTLRCSPRSGDLSVYWYQQSLDQGLQFLIQYYNGEERAKGNILERFSAQQFPDLHSELNLSSLELGDSALYFCASSVGGQRITDTQYFGPGTRLTVL.

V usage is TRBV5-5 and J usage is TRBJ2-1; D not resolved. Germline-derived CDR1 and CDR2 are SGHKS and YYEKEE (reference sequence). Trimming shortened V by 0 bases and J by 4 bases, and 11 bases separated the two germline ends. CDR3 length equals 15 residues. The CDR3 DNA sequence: TGTGCCAGCAGCTTGGGACCGCTGTATTACAATGAGCAGTTCTTC. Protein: CASSLGPLYYNEQFF. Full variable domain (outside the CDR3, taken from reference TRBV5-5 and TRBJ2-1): DAGVTQSPTHLIKTRGQQVTLRCSPISGHKSVSWYQQVLGQGPQFIFQYYEKEERGRGNFPDRFSARQFPNYSSELNVNALLLGDSALYLCASSLGPLYYNEQFFGPGTRLTVL.

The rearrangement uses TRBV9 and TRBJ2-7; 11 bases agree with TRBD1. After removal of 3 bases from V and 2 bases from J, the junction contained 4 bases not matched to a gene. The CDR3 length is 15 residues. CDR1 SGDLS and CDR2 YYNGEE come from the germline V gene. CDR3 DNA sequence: TGTGCCAGCAGCGCGGCGGGACAGGGGGCCTACGAGCAGTACTTC. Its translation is CASSAAGQGAYEQYF.

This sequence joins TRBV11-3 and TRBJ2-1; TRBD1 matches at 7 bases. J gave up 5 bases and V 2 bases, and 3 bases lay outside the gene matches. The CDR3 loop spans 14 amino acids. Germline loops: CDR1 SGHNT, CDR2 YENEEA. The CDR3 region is CASSLRTGDNEQFF. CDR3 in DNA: TGTGCCAGCAGCTTACGGACAGGCGACAATGAGCAGTTCTTC.

This CDR3 reads CASSYDGNYGYTF. The CDR3 DNA sequence: TGTGCCAGCAGTTACGACGGGAACTATGGCTACACCTTC. The rearrangement links TRBV6-5 to TRBJ1-2; no reliable D call. Looked up from germline, CDR1 is MNHEY and CDR2 is SVGAGI. This CDR3 comprises 13 residues. V dropped 2 bases and J dropped 2 bases, with 6 bases sitting between them.

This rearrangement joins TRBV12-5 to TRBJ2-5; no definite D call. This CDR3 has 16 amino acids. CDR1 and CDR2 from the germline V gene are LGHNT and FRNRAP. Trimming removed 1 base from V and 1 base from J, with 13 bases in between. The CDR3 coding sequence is TGTGCTAGTGGTTTGGGGGTGAAAACAGCCCAAGAGACCCAGTACTTC. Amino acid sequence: CASGLGVKTAQETQYF.

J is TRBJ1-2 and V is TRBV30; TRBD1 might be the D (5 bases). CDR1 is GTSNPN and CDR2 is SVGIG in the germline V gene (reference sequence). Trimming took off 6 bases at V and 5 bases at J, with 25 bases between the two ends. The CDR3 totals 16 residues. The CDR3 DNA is TGTGCCTGCCCAAAAGGGCGAGGGGCCGCCGGATATGGCTACACCTTC. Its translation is CACPKGRGAAGYGYTF.